This T cell receptor (beta chain) was captured in a study of blood T cell repertoires in COVID-19. Study context: Samples representing acute and convalescent COVID-19 were sourced from the United States, Italy and Spain. PBMCs, B-cell-depleted T cells, or T cells were the source of the cDNA or gDNA that made up the material.

V gave up 10 bases and J gave up 5 bases, with 11 bases separating them. CDR1 WNHNN and CDR2 SYGVQD come from the germline V gene (reference sequence). This CDR3 comprises 12 residues. Under the authors' procedure: How many nucleated cells were present was estimated from reference gene primer amplification. Assay used: immunoSEQ multiplex PCR; TCRdb lists only in-frame clones, some missing. V and J calls and clone size come straight from that table; D and trimming were deduced from the DNA. The data hold 180,000 or so clones, with around 83% observed a single time. The genes are TRBV10-1 and TRBJ2-2, with a possible D match to TRBD2 (5 bases). The origin of this receptor is a man aged 18 to 30 with acute or convalescent COVID-19. The sequencing sample was made of peripheral blood. The CDR3 DNA is TGCGCCACCGGGGATGGAACCGGGGAGCTGTTTTTT. This translates into CATGDGTGELFF.